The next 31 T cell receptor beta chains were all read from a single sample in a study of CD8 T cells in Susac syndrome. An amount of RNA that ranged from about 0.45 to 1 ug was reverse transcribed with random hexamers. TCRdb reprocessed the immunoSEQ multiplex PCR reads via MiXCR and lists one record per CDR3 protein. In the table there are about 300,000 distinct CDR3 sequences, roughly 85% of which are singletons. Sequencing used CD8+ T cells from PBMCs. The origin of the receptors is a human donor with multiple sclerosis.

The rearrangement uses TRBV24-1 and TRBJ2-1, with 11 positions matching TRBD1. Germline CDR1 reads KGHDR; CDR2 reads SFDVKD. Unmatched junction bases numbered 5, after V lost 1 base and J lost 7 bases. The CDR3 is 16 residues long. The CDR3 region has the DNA TGTGCCACCAGTGATTTCGTCGGGACAGGGGGGAATGAGCAGTTCTTC. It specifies CATSDFVGTGGNEQFF.

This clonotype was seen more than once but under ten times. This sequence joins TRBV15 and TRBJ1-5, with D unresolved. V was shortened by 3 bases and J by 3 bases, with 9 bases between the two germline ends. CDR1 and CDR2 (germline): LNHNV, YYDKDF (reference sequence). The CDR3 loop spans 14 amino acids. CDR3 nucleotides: TGTGCCACCAGCAGGGAAGGGAACAATCAGCCCCAGCATTTT. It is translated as CATSREGNNQPQHF. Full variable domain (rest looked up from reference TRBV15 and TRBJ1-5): DAMVIQNPRYQVTQFGKPVTLSCSQTLNHNVMYWYQQKSSQAPKLLFHYYDKDFNNEADTPDNFQSRRPNTSFCFLDIRSPGLGDTAMYLCATSREGNNQPQHFGDGTRLSIL.

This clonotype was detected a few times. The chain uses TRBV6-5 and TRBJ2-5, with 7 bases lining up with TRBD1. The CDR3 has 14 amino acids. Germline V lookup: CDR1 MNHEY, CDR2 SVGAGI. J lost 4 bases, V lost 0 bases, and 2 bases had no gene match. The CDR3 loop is CASSYSAGGETQYF. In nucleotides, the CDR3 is TGTGCCAGCAGTTACTCAGCAGGGGGAGAGACCCAGTACTTC.

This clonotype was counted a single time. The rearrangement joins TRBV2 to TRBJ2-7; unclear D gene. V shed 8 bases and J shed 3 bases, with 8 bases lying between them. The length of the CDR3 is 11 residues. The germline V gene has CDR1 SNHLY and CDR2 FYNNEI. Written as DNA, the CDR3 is TGTGCCAGCCAAAGCTACTACGAGCAGTACTTC. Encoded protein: CASQSYYEQYF.

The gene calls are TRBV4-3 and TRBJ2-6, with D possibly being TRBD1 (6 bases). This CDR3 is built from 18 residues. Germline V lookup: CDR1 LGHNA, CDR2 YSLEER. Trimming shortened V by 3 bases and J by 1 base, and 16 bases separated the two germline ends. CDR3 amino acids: CASSQETGSISGANVLTF. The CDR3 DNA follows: TGCGCCAGCAGCCAGGAAACAGGGTCAATATCTGGGGCCAACGTCCTGACTTTC.

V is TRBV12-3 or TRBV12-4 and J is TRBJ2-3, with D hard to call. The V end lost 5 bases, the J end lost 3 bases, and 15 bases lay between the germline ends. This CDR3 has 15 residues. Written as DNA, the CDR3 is TGTGCCAGCAGTATCCTCCAGGCCCTGACAGATACGCAGTATTTT. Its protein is CASSILQALTDTQYF.

CDR3 in DNA: TGTGCCAGTAGTATGTTCGGGTACCGAAACACCATATATTTT. Its translation is CASSMFGYRNTIYF. The genes are TRBV19 and TRBJ1-3; D not certain. Trimming took 3 bases from V and 5 from J, leaving 11 bases between them. The CDR3 is 14 amino acids. Germline V lookup: CDR1 LNHDA, CDR2 SQIVND (reference sequence).

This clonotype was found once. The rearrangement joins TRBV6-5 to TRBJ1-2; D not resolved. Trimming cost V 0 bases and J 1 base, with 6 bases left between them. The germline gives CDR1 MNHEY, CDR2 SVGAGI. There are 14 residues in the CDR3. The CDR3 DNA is TGTGCCAGCAGTTACTCGCCCATTAACTATGGCTACACCTTC. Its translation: CASSYSPINYGYTF.

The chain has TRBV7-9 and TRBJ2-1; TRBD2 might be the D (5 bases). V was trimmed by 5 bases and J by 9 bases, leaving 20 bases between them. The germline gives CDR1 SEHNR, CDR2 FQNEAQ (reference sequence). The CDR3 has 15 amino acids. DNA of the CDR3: TGTGCCAGCAGCCCCGGACCGACGACTGGGAGTGAGCAGTTCTTC. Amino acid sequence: CASSPGPTTGSEQFF.

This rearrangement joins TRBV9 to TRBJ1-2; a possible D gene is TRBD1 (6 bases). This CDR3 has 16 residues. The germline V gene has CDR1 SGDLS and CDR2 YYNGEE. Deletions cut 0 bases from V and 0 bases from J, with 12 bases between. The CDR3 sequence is CASSVDRDLTNYGYTF. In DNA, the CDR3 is TGTGCCAGCAGCGTAGACAGGGACCTTACTAACTATGGCTACACCTTC. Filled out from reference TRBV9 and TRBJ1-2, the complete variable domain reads DSGVTQTPKHLITATGQRVTLRCSPRSGDLSVYWYQQSLDQGLQFLIQYYNGEERAKGNILERFSAQQFPDLHSELNLSSLELGDSALYFCASSVDRDLTNYGYTFGSGTRLTVV.

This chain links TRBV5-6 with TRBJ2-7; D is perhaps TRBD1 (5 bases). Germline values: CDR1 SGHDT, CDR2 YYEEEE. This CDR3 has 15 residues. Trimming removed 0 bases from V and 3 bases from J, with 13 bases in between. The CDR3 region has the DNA TGTGCCAGCAGCTTGGCCCAGGGCAAGTTCTACGAGCAGTACTTC. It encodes CASSLAQGKFYEQYF.

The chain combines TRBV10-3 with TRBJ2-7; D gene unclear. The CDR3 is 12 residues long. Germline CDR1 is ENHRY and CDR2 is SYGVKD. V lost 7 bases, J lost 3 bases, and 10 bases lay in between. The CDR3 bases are TGTGCCATCATAAACCAGGACTACGAGCAGTACTTC. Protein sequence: CAIINQDYEQYF.

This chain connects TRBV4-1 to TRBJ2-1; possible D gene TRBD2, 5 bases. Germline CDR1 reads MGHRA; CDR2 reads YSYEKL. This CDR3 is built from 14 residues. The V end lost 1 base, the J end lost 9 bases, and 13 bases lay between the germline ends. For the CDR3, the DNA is TGCGCCAGCAGCCAAGTCGAGGGAGTGGCTGAGCAGTTCTTC. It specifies CASSQVEGVAEQFF.

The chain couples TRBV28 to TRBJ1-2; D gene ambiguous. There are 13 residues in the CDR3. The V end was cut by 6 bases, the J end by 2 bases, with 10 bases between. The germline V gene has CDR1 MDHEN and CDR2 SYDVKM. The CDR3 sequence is CASSPLQNYGYTF. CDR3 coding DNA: TGTGCCAGCAGCCCGCTGCAGAACTATGGCTACACCTTC.

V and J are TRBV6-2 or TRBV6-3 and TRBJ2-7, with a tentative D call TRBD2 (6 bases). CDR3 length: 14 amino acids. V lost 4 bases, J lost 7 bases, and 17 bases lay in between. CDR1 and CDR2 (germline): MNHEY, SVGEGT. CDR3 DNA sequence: TGTGCCAGCAGTTCCGAGACTAGACATGGAGAGCAGTACTTC. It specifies CASSSETRHGEQYF.

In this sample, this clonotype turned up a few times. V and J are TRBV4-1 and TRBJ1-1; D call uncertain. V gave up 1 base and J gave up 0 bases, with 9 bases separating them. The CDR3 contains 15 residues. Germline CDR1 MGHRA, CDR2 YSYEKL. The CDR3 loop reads CASSQGPGMNTEAFF. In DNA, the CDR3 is TGCGCCAGCAGCCAAGGTCCTGGGATGAACACTGAAGCTTTCTTT.

CDR3 in amino acids: CASSVASGPSYEQYF. In DNA, the CDR3 is TGTGCCAGCAGCGTAGCATCCGGACCGTCCTACGAGCAGTACTTC. The V and J genes are TRBV9 and TRBJ2-7; D call uncertain. The V gene's germline CDR1 is SGDLS and CDR2 YYNGEE. Trimming removed 0 bases at V and 1 base at J, with 11 bases between. The CDR3 runs to 15 residues.

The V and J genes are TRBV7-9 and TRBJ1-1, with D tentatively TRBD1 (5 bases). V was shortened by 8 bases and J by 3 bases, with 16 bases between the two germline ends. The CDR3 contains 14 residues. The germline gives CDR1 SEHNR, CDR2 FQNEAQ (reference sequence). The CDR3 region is CASFWGSGDTEAFF. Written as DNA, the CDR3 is TGTGCCAGCTTCTGGGGGAGTGGGGACACTGAAGCTTTCTTT. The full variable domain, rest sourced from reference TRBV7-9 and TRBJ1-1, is DTGVSQNPRHKITKRGQNVTFRCDPISEHNRLYWYRQTLGQGPEFLTYFQNEAQLEKSRLLSDRFSAERPKGSFSTLEIQRTEQGDSAMYLCASFWGSGDTEAFFGQGTRLTVV.

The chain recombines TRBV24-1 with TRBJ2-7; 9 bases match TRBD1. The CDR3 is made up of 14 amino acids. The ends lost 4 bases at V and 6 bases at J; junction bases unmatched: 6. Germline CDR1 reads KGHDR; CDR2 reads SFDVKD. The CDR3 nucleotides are TGTGCCACCAGTGACTCCGGGACAGGGTTCGAGCAGTACTTC. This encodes CATSDSGTGFEQYF.

CDR3 nucleotides: TGCAGCGCGGCTGGGACGGCATCTGGAAACACCATATATTTT. Its protein is CSAAGTASGNTIYF. This rearrangement joins TRBV29-1 to TRBJ1-3, with a possible D match to TRBD1 (5 bases). This CDR3 comprises 14 residues. Germline V lookup: CDR1 SQVTM, CDR2 ANQGSEA. The ends were cut back, 7 bases at V and 1 base at J, with 14 bases in the middle.

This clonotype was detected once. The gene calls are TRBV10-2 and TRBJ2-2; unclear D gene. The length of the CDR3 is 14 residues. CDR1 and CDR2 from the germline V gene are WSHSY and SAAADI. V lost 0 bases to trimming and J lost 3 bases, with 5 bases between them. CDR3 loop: CASSESGYTGELFF. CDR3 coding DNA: TGCGCCAGCAGTGAGTCCGGCTACACCGGGGAGCTGTTTTTT.

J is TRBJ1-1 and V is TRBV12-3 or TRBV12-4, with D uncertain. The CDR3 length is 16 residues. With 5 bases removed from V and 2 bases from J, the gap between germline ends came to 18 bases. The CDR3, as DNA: TGTGCCAGCAGTCTGCCCCCGGACTGGGGAAACACTGAAGCTTTCTTT. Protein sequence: CASSLPPDWGNTEAFF.

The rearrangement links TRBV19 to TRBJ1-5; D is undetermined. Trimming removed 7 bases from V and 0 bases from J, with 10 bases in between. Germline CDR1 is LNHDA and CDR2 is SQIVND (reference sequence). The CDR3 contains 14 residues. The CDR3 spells CASTEDYSNQPQHF. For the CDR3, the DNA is TGTGCCAGTACGGAGGACTATAGCAATCAGCCCCAGCATTTT.

DNA of the CDR3: TGTGCCAGCAGCCTCCGGGACTTCTACAATGAGCAGTTCTTC. This translates into CASSLRDFYNEQFF. V gene TRBV7-9 combines with J gene TRBJ2-1, with D maybe TRBD2 (6 bases). V gave up 5 bases and J gave up 3 bases, with 11 bases separating them. From germline, CDR1 is SEHNR and CDR2 FQNEAQ (reference sequence). The CDR3 is 14 amino acids.

The CDR3 spells CASRPGSLEQFF. For the CDR3, the DNA is TGTGCCAGCAGACCAGGGAGTCTCGAGCAGTTCTTC. The chain is built from TRBV7-9 and TRBJ2-1; D possibly uses TRBD1 or TRBD2 (5 bases each). V lost 6 bases and J lost 10, with 13 bases in between. The CDR3 sequence is 12 residues long. The germline V gene has CDR1 SEHNR and CDR2 FQNEAQ (reference sequence).

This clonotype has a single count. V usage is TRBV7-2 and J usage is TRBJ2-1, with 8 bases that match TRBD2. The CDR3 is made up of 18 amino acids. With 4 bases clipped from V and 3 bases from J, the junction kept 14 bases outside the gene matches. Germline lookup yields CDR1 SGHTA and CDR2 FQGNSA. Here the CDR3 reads CASSSLFGRAGDYNEQFF. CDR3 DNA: TGTGCCAGCAGCTCCTTATTCGGGAGGGCCGGGGACTACAATGAGCAGTTCTTC.

The CDR3 loop is CASSQDTGGATDTQYF. The CDR3 DNA is TGCGCCAGCAGCCAAGATACGGGCGGGGCAACAGATACGCAGTATTTT. This rearrangement joins TRBV4-3 to TRBJ2-3, with a weak D call TRBD2 (6 bases). V lost 0 bases to trimming and J lost 3 bases, with 13 bases between them. This CDR3 region has 16 residues. Germline V CDR1 and CDR2: LGHNA, YSLEER.

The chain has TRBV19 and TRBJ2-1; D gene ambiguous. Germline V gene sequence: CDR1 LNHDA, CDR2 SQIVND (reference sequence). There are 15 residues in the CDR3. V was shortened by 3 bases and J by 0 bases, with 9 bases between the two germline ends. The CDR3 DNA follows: TGTGCCAGTAGTATCCCCATGAGCTCCTACAATGAGCAGTTCTTC. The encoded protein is CASSIPMSSYNEQFF.

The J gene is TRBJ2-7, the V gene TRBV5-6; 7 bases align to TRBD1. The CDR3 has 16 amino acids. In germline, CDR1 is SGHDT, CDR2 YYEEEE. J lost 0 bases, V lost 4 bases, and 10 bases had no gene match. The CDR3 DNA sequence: TGTGCCAGCAGCCAGAGCAGGACAGGCCGCTCCTACGAGCAGTACTTC. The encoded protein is CASSQSRTGRSYEQYF.

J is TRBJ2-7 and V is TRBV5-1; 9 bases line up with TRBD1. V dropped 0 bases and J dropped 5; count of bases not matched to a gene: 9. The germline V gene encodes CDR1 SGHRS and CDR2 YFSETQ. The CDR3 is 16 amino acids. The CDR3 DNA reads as TGCGCCAGCAGCTTGGATCAACAGGGGGCGTACCACGAGCAGTACTTC. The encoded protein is CASSLDQQGAYHEQYF.

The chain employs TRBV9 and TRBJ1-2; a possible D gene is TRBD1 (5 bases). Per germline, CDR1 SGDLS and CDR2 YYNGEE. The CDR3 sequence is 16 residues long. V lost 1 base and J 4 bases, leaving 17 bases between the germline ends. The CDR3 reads CASSVSRDLSPYGYTF. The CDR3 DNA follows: TGTGCCAGCAGCGTATCCAGGGATCTTTCTCCCTATGGCTACACCTTC. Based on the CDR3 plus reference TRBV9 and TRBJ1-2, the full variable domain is DSGVTQTPKHLITATGQRVTLRCSPRSGDLSVYWYQQSLDQGLQFLIQYYNGEERAKGNILERFSAQQFPDLHSELNLSSLELGDSALYFCASSVSRDLSPYGYTFGSGTRLTVV.